The source of this T cell receptor (beta chain) is a study of identical twins. MiXCR, run by TCRdb on the 5' RACE reads, gives a single entry per CDR3 protein. Among more than 1.5 million distinct CDR3 sequences listed, more than 30% were seen once. J gave up 0 bases and V 8 bases, and 8 bases lay outside the gene matches. Germline V CDR1 and CDR2: MNHEY, SMNVEV (reference sequence). The CDR3 has 15 amino acids. The V call is TRBV27, the J call TRBJ2-7; TRBD2 aligns across 9 bases. This sequence originates from a newborn girl in good health. The sequencing input was cord blood. The DNA of the CDR3 is TGTGCCAGCCAGTTAGCGGGGGCCCCCTCCTACGAGCAGTACTTC. The encoded protein is CASQLAGAPSYEQYF.